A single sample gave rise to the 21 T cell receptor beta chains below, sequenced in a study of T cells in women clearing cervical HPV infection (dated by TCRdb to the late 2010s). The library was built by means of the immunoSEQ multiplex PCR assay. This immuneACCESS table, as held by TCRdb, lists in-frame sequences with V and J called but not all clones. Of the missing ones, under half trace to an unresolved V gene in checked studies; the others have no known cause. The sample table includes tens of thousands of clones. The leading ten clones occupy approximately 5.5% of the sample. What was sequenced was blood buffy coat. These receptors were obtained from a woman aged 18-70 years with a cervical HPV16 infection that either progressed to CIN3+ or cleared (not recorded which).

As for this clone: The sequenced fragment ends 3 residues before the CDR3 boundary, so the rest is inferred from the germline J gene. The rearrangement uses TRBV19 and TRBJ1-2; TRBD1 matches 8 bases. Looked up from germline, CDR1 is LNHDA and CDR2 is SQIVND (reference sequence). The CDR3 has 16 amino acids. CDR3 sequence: CASSSDVSTGAYDYTF. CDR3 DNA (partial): TGTGCCAGTAGTTCTGATGTGTCGACAGGGGCCTACGAC.

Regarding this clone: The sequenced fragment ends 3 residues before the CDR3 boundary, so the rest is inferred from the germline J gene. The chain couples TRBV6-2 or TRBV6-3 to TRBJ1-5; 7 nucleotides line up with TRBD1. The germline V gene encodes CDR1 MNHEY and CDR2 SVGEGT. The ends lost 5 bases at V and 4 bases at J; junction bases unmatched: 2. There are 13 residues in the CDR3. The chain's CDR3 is CASSRDRNQPQHF. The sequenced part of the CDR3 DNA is TGTGCCAGCAGTCGGGACAGAAATCAGCCC.

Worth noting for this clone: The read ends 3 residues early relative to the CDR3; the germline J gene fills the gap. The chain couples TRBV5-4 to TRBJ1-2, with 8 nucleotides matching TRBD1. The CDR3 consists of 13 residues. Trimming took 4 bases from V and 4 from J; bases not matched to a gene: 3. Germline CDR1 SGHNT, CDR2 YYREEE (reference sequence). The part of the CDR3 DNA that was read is TGTGCCAGCAGCGGCGGGACAGGCTATGGC. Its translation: CASSGGTGYG. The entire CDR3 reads CASSGGTGYGYTF.

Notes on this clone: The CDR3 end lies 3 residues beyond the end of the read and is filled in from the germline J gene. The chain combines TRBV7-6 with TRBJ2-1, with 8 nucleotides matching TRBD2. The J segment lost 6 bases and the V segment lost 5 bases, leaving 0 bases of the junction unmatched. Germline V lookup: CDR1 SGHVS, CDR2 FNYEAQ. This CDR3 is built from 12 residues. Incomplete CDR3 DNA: TGTGCCAGCAGCAGCGGGGGCAATGAG. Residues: CASSSGGNE. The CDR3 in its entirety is CASSSGGNEQFF.

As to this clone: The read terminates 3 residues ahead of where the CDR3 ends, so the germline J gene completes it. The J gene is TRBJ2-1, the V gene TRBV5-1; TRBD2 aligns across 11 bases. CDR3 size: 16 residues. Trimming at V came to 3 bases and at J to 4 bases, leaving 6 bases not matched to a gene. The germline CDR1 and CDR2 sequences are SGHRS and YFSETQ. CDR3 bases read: TGCGCCAGCAGCTCGACGGGACTAGCGGTTTACAATGAG. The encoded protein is CASSSTGLAVYNE. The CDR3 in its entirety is CASSSTGLAVYNEQFF.

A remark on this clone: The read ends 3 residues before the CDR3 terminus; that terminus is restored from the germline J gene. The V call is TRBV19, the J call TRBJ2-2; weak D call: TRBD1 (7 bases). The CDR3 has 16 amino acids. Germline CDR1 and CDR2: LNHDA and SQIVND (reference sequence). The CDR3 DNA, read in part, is TGTGCCAGTAGTATGGAGGGGGCCCGTGTAAGAGAAAAG. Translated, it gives CASSMEGARVREK. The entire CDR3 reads CASSMEGARVREKLFF.

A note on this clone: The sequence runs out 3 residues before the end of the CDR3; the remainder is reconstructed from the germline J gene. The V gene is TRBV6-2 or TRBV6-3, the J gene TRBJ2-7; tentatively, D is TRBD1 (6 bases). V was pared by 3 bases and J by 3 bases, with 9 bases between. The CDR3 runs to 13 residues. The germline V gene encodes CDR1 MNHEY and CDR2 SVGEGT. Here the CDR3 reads CASSYSDSYEQYF. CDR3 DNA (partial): TGTGCCAGCAGTTATTCGGACAGCTACGAG.

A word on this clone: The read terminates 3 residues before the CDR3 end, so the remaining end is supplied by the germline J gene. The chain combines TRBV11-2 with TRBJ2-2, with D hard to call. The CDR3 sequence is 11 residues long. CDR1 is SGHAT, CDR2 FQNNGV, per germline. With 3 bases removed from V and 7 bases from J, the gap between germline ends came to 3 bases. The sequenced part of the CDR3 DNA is TGTGCCAGCAGCTTGTACGGGGAG. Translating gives CASSLYGE. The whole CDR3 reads CASSLYGELFF.

The sequenced CDR3 bases are TGCAGTGCTAGAGAAAGGCCGGGGATCTATGGC. As protein: CSARERPGIYG. Given in full, the CDR3 is CSARERPGIYGYTF. This chain joins TRBV20-1 and TRBJ1-2; unclear D gene. The sequence runs out 3 residues before the end of the CDR3; the remainder is reconstructed from the germline J gene. Trimming removed 0 bases at V and 4 bases at J, with 12 bases between. CDR1 is DFQATT, CDR2 SNEGSKA, per germline (reference sequence). This CDR3 has 14 residues.

CDR3: CATSRSGGGMPEAFF. The covered CDR3 bases are TGTGCCACCAGCAGATCTGGGGGGGGGATGCCTGAA. The chain carries TRBV15 and TRBJ1-1, with D possibly being TRBD1 (5 bases). The sequenced fragment ends 3 residues before the CDR3 boundary, so the rest is inferred from the germline J gene. Trimming removed 2 bases from V and 6 bases from J, with 16 bases in between. CDR3 length equals 15 residues. Germline CDR1 LNHNV, CDR2 YYDKDF (reference sequence).

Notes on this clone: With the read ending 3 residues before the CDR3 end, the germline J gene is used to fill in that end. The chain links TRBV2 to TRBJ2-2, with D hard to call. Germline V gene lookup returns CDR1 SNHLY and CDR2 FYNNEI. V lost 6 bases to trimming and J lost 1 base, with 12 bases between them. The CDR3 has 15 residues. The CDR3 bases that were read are TGTGCCAGCAGCGCTGTGCGGTGGAACACCGGGGAG. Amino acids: CASSAVRWNTGE. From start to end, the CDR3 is CASSAVRWNTGELFF. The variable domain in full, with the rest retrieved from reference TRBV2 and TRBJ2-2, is EPEVTQTPSHQVTQMGQEVILRCVPISNHLYFYWYRQILGQKVEFLVSFYNNEISEKSEIFDDQFSVERPDGSNFTLKIRSTKLEDSAMYFCASSAVRWNTGELFFGEGSRLTVL.

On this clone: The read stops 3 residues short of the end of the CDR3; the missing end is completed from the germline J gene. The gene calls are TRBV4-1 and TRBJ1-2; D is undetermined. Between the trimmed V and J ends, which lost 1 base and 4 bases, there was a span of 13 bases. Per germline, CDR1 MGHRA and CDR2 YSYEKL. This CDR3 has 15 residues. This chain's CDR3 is CASSQVHPGSYGYTF. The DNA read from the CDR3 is TGCGCCAGCAGCCAAGTTCACCCTGGCAGCTATGGC.

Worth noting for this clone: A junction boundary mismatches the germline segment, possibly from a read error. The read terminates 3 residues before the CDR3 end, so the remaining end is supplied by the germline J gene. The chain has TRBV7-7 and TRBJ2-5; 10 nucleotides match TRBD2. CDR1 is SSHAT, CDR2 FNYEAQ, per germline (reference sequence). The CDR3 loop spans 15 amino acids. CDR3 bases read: TGTGCTAGCAGCTTAACTAGCGGGATTCAAGAGACC. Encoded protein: CASSLTSGIQET. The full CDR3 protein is CASSLTSGIQETQYF.

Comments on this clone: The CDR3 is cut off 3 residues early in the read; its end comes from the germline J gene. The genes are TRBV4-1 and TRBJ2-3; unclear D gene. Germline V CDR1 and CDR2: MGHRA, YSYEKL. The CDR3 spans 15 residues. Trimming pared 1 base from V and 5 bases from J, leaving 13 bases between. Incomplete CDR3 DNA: TGCGCCAGCAGCCAAGTGGTAACTACTCAAGATACG. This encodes CASSQVVTTQDT. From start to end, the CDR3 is CASSQVVTTQDTQYF.

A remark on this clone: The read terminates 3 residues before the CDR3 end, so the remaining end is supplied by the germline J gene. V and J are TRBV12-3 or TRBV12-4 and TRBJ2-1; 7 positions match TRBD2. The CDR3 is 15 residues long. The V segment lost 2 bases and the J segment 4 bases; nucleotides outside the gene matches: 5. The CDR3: CASSLSGGGYNEQFF. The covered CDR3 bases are TGTGCCAGCAGTTTAAGTGGCGGGGGATACAATGAG.

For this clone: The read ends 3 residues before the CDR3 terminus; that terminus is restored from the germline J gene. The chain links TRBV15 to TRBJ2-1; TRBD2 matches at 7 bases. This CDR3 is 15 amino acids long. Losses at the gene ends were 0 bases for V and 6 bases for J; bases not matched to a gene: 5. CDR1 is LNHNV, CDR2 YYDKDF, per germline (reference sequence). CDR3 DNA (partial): TGTGCCACCAGCAGAGATGGGGGGGTCCTCAATGAG. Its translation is CATSRDGGVLNE. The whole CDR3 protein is CATSRDGGVLNEQFF. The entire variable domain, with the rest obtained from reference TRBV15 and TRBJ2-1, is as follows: DAMVIQNPRYQVTQFGKPVTLSCSQTLNHNVMYWYQQKSSQAPKLLFHYYDKDFNNEADTPDNFQSRRPNTSFCFLDIRSPGLGDTAMYLCATSRDGGVLNEQFFGPGTRLTVL.

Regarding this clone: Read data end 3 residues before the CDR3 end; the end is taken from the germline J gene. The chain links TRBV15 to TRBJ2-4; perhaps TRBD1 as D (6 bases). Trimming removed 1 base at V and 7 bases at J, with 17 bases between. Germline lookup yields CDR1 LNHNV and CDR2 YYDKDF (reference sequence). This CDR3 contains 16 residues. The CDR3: CATSRGPGTRDNIQYF. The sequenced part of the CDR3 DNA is TGTGCCACCAGCAGAGGCCCCGGGACACGCGACAACATT.

CDR3 sequence: CASSLEVQGQPQHF. CDR3 DNA, as far as it was read: TGTGCCAGCTCACTCGAGGTGCAGGGACAGCCC. This chain links TRBV18 with TRBJ1-5; perhaps TRBD1 as D (5 bases). The CDR3 end is not reached by the read, which stops 3 residues before it; the germline J gene fills it in. The length of the CDR3 is 14 residues. In germline, CDR1 is KGHSH, CDR2 LQKENI. V was trimmed by 4 bases and J by 7 bases, leaving 14 bases between them.

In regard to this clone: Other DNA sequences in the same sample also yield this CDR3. CDR3 protein: CASSPPSTGVTDTQYF. Incomplete CDR3 DNA: TGTGCCAGCTCCCCCCCGTCGACAGGGGTCACAGATACG. This rearrangement joins TRBV18 to TRBJ2-3; 8 bases align to TRBD1. The read falls 3 residues short of the CDR3 end, and the missing part is taken from the germline J gene. The V and J ends lost 6 bases and 2 bases, in that order; junction bases with no gene match: 10. CDR3 size: 16 residues. Germline V gene sequence: CDR1 KGHSH, CDR2 LQKENI. Filled out from reference TRBV18 and TRBJ2-3, the complete variable domain reads NAGVMQNPRHLVRRRGQEARLRCSPMKGHSHVYWYRQLPEEGLKFMVYLQKENIIDESGMPKERFSAEFPKEGPSILRIQQVVRGDSAAYFCASSPPSTGVTDTQYFGPGTRLTVL.

CDR3 sequence: CASSLGRGDGYTF. The covered CDR3 bases are TGTGCCAGCAGCTTAGGCAGGGGAGATGGC. The chain joins TRBV7-3 to TRBJ1-2; perhaps TRBD1 as D (6 bases). The DNA ends 3 residues before the CDR3 does, and the rest of the CDR3 is filled in from the germline J gene. The V gene lost 2 bases and the J gene lost 6 bases, with 10 bases spanning the gap. The germline CDR1 and CDR2 sequences are SGHTA and FQGTGA. This CDR3 region has 13 residues.

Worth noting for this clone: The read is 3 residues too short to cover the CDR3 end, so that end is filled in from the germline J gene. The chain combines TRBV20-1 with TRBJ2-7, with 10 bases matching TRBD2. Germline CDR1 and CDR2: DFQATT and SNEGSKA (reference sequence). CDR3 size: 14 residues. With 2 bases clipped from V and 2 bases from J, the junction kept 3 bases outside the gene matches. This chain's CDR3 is CSARRTSGTYEQYF. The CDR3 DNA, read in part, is TGCAGTGCTAGAAGGACTAGCGGTACCTACGAG.